The entry below describes one T cell receptor (beta chain). This sample was included in a study of shared clonotypes between healthy human individuals. Per germline, CDR1 MNHNS and CDR2 SASEGT. CDR3 length equals 15 residues. The trim removed 3 bases at V and 5 bases at J, leaving 6 bases unmatched. All donors were healthy HIV-negative adults lacking recent acute infections or vaccinations. Sequencing used immunoSEQ multiplex PCR; TCRdb keeps in-frame clones, though not all of them. The sample holds 450,000 to 600,000 clones, about four fifths seen once. The sequencing sample was made of PBMCs. The TCR comes from a middle-aged woman in good health. Some clones in this sample may be carry-over from other donors' samples. V is TRBV6-1 and J is TRBJ2-5, with 10 bases matching TRBD2. The CDR3 region has the DNA TGTGCCAGCAGTGATATCGGGACTAGCGTCGAGACCCAGTACTTC. Its translation is CASSDIGTSVETQYF.